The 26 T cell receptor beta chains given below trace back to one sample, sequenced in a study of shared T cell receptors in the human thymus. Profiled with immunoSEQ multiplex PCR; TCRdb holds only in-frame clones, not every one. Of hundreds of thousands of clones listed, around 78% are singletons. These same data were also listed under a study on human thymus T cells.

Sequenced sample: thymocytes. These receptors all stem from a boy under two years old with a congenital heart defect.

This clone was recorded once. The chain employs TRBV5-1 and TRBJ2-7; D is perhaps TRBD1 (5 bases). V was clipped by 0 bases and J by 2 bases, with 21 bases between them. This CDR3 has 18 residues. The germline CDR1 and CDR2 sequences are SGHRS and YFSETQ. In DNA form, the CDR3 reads TGCGCCAGCAGCTTGGCACAGGAAACGGACGGTAAGGCCTACGAGCAGTACTTC. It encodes CASSLAQETDGKAYEQYF.

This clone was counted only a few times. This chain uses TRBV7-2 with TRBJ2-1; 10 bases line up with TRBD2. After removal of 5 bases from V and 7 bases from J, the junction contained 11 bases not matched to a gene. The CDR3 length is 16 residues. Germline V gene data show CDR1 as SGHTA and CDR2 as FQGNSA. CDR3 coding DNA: TGTGCCAGCAGCGATAGTTTGGGACTAGCGCTTAATGAGCAGTTCTTC. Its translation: CASSDSLGLALNEQFF.

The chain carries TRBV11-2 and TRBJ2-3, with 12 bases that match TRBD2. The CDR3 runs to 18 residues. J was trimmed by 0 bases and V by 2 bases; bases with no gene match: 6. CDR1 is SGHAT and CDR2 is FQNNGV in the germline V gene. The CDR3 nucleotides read TGTGCCAGCAGCTTACCCCCGACTAGCGGGGGCAGCACAGATACGCAGTATTTT. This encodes CASSLPPTSGGSTDTQYF.

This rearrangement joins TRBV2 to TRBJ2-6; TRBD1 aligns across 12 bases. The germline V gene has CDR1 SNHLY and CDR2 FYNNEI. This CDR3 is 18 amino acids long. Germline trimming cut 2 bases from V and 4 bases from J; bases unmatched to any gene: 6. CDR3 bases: TGTGCCAGCAGTGAATTCGGGGACAGGGGGCCAGGGGCCAACGTCCTGACTTTC. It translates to CASSEFGDRGPGANVLTF.

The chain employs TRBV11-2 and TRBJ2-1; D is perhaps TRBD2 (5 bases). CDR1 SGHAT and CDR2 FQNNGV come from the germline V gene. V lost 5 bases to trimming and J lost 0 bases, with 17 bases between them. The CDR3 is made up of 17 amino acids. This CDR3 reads CASSLRGKFSSYNEQFF. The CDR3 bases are TGTGCCAGCAGCCTTAGAGGGAAGTTCAGCTCCTACAATGAGCAGTTCTTC. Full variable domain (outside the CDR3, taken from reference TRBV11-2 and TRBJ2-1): EAGVAQSPRYKIIEKRQSVAFWCNPISGHATLYWYQQILGQGPKLLIQFQNNGVVDDSQLPKDRFSAERLKGVDSTLKIQPAKLEDSAVYLCASSLRGKFSSYNEQFFGPGTRLTVL.

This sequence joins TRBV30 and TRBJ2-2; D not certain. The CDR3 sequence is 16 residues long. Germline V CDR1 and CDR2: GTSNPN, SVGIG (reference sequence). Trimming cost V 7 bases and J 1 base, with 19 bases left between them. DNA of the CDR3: TGTGCCTTGACTTCGTCAGCCCTCTGGAACACCGGGGAGCTGTTTTTT. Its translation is CALTSSALWNTGELFF.

The CDR3 is CASSLNGGGPYEQYF. The CDR3 bases are TGCGCCAGCAGCCTGAATGGGGGAGGGCCTTACGAGCAGTACTTC. V and J are TRBV5-1 and TRBJ2-7; 7 positions agree with TRBD2. CDR1 and CDR2 (germline): SGHRS, YFSETQ. The CDR3 sequence is 15 residues long. Germline trimming cut 4 bases from V and 4 bases from J; bases unmatched to any gene: 11.

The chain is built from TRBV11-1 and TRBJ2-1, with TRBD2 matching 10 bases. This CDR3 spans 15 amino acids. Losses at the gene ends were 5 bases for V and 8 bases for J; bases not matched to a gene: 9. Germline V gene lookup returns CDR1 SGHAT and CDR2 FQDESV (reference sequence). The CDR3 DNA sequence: TGTGCCAGCAGCCGCAGCGGGAGGGCGGATGATGAGCAGTTCTTC. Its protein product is CASSRSGRADDEQFF.

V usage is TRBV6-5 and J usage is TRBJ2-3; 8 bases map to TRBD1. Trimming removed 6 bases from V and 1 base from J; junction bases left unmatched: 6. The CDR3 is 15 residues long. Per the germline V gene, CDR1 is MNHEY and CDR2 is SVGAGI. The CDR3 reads CASSSGGWGTDTQYF. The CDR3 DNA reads TGTGCCAGCAGCTCAGGGGGCTGGGGCACAGATACGCAGTATTTT.

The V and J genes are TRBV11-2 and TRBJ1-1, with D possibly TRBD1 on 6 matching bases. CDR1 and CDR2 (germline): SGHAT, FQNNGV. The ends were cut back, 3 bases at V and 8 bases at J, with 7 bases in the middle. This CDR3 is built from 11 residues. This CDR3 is CASSFTGEAFF. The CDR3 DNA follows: TGTGCCAGCAGCTTTACAGGGGAAGCTTTCTTT. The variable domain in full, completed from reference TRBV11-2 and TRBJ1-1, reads EAGVAQSPRYKIIEKRQSVAFWCNPISGHATLYWYQQILGQGPKLLIQFQNNGVVDDSQLPKDRFSAERLKGVDSTLKIQPAKLEDSAVYLCASSFTGEAFFGQGTRLTVV.

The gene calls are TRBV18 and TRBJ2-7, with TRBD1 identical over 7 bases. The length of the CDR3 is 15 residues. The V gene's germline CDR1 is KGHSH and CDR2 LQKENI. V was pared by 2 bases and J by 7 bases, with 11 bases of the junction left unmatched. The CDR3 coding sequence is TGTGCCAGCTCACCAAACGACAGGGCCCAGAGGGAGCAGTACTTC. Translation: CASSPNDRAQREQYF.

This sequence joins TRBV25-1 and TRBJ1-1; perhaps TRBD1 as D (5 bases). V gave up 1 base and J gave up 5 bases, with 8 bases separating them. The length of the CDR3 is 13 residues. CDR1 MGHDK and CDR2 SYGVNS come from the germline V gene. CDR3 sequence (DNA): TGTGCCAGCAGTGAATGGGGGGGAACTGAAGCTTTCTTT. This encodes CASSEWGGTEAFF.

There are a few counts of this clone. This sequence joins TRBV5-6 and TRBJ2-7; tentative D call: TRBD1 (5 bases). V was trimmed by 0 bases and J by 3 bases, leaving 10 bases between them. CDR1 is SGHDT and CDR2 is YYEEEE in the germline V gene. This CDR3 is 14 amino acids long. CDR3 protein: CASSLASRDYEQYF. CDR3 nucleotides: TGTGCCAGCAGCTTGGCTTCCAGGGACTACGAGCAGTACTTC.

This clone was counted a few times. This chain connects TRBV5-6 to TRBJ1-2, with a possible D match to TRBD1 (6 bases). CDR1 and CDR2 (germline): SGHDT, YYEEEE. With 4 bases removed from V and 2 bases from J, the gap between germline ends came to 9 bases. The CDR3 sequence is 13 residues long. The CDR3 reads CASSTQGNYGYTF. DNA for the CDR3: TGTGCCAGCAGCACACAGGGCAACTATGGCTACACCTTC.

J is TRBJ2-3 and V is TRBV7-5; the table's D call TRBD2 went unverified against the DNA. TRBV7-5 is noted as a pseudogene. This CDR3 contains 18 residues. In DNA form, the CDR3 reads TGTGCCAGAAGCTTAGCGTCCTCTAACGGGAGAGGCTCAGATACGCAGTATTTT. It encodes CARSLASSNGRGSDTQYF.

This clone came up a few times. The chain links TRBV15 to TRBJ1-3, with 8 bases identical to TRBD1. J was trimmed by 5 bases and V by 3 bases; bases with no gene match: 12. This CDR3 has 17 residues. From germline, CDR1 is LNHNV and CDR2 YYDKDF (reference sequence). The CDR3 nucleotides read TGTGCCACCAGCAGGGGAGGACAGGGCGGGCGTCGAAACACCATATATTTT. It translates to CATSRGGQGGRRNTIYF.

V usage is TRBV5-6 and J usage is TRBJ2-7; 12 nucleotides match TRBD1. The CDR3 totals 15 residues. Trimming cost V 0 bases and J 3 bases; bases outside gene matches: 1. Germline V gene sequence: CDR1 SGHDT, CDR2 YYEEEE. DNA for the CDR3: TGTGCCAGCAGCTTGGGGGACAGGGGGCTCTACGAGCAGTACTTC. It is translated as CASSLGDRGLYEQYF.

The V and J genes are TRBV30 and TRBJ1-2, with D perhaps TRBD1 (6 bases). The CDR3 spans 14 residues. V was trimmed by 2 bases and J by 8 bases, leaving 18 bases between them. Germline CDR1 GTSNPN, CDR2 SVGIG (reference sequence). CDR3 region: CAWSSSQGQRGYTF. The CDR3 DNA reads TGTGCCTGGAGTTCCTCGCAGGGGCAGAGGGGCTACACCTTC. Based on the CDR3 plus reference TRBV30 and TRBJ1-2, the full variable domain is SQTIHQWPATLVQPVGSPLSLECTVEGTSNPNLYWYRQAAGRGLQLLFYSVGIGQISSEVPQNLSASRPQDRQFILSSKKLLLSDSGFYLCAWSSSQGQRGYTFGSGTRLTVV.

The CDR3 bases are TGTGCCTGGGGTCAAACCCCTGGGGCTAGTTATAGCAATCAGCCCCAGCATTTT. Translation gives CAWGQTPGASYSNQPQHF. V gene TRBV30 combines with J gene TRBJ1-5, with D possibly matching TRBD1 (5 bases). The CDR3 contains 18 residues. Trimming took 5 bases from V and 0 from J, leaving 23 bases between them. Germline CDR1 is GTSNPN and CDR2 is SVGIG (reference sequence).

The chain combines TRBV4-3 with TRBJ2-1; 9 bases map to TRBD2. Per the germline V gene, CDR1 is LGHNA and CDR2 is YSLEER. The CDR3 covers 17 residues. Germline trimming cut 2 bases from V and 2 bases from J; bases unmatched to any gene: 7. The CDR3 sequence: CASSQSSTSGPYNEQFF. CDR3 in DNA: TGCGCCAGCAGCCAATCCTCGACTAGCGGACCCTACAATGAGCAGTTCTTC.

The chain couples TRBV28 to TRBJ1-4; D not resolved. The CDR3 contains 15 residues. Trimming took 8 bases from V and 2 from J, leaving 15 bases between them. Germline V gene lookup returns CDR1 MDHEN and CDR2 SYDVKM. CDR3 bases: TGTGCCAGCCTGCACCATCAGTGGACTAATGAAAAACTGTTTTTT. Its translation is CASLHHQWTNEKLFF.

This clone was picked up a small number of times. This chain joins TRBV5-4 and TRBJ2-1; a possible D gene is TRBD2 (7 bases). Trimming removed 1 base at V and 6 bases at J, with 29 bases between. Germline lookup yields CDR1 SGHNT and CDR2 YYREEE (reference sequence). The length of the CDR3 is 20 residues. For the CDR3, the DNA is TGTGCCAGCAGCTTGAGGGGGAAGACCGGGACTACCAGGGAGGGCAATGAGCAGTTCTTC. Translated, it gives CASSLRGKTGTTREGNEQFF. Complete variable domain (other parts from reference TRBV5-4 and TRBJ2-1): ETGVTQSPTHLIKTRGQQVTLRCSSQSGHNTVSWYQQALGQGPQFIFQYYREEENGRGNFPPRFSGLQFPNYSSELNVNALELDDSALYLCASSLRGKTGTTREGNEQFFGPGTRLTVL.

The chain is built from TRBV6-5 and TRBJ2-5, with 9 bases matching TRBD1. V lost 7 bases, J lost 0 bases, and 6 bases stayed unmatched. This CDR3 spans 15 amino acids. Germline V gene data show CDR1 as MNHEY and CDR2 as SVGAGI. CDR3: CASIPTGGYQETQYF. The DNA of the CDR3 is TGTGCCAGCATACCGACAGGGGGGTACCAAGAGACCCAGTACTTC.

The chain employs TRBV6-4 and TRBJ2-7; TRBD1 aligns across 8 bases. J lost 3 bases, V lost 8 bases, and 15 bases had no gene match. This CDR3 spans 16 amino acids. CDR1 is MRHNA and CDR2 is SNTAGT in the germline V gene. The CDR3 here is CASRQPRGTGFYEQYF. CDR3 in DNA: TGTGCCAGCCGACAACCTCGGGGGACAGGCTTCTACGAGCAGTACTTC.

CDR3 coding DNA: TGTGCCAGCAGCTTATGGGACAGGGGGGATGGCTACACCTTC. This translates into CASSLWDRGDGYTF. This rearrangement joins TRBV7-9 to TRBJ1-2; 11 bases match TRBD1. The CDR3 covers 14 residues. Per the germline V gene, CDR1 is SEHNR and CDR2 is FQNEAQ (reference sequence). Trimming at V came to 2 bases and at J to 6 bases, leaving 2 bases not matched to a gene.

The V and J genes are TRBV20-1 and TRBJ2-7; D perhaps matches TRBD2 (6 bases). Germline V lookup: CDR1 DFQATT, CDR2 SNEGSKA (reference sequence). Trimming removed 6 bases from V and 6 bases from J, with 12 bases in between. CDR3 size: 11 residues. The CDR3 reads CSATAGREQYF. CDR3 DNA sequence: TGCAGTGCGACCGCGGGGCGCGAGCAGTACTTC.